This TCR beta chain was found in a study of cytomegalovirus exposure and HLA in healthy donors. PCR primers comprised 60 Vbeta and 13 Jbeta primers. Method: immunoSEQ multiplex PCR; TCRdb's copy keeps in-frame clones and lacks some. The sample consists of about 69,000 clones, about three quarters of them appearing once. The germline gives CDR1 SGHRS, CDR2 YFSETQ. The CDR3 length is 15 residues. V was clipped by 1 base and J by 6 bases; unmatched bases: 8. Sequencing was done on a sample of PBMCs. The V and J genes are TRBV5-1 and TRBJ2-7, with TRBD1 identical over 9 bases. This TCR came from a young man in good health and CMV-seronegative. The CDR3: CASSLNPGQGTEQYF. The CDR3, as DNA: TGCGCCAGCAGCTTGAACCCGGGACAGGGAACCGAGCAGTACTTC.